The next 29 T cell receptor beta chains were all read from a single sample in a study of T cells in Graves' hyperthyroidism and ophthalmopathy. Amplification of TCR beta CDR3 regions used RNA as the template. Researchers ran a first-round RT-PCR on the TCR CDR3 using the HTBI primer set. TCRdb itself ran the multiplex PCR reads through MiXCR, one entry per CDR3 protein. Among approximately 620,000 distinct CDR3 sequences listed, around 16% were seen once. The sequencing sample was made of blood. These receptors were obtained from a woman in her thirties or forties with Graves' ophthalmopathy.

Points on this clonotype: A much larger clonotype is one base distant, so this may be a read error. In DNA form, the CDR3 reads TGTGTCAGCAGCCGAACAGGGTCTGGAAACACCATATATTTT. This sequence encodes CVSSRTGSGNTIYF. The chain links TRBV3-1 to TRBJ1-3; a weak D match, TRBD1 (6 bases). The V gene's germline CDR1 is LGHDT and CDR2 YNNKEL (reference sequence). The CDR3 length is 14 residues.

This clonotype was counted between two and nine times. The junction does not match germline at one end; this may be a read error. The chain carries TRBV4-2 and TRBJ2-1, with TRBD1 as a possible D gene (5 bases). The CDR3 spans 19 residues. The germline gives CDR1 LGHNA, CDR2 YNFKEQ. This CDR3 is CASSQDPGGALSSYNEQFF. The CDR3 DNA is TGTGCCAGCAGTCAAGATCCAGGTGGGGCCCTGAGCTCCTACAATGAGCAGTTCTTC.

Remarks on this clonotype: This may come from a read error, since a much larger clone is one base off. No conserved phenylalanine or tryptophan ends this CDR3, so it is likely a read error. The chain combines TRBV2 with TRBJ2-2, with a possible D match to TRBD1 (5 bases). The CDR3 runs to 15 residues. The V end was cut by 8 bases, the J end by 0 bases, with 13 bases between. Germline V lookup: CDR1 SNHLY, CDR2 FYNNEI. This CDR3 is CASCPLGANTGELFS. CDR3 in DNA: TGTGCCAGCTGCCCCCTAGGGGCGAACACCGGGGAGCTGTTTTCT.

This clonotype has ten or more counts. This chain uses TRBV20-1 with TRBJ2-3, with TRBD2 matching over 10 bases. This CDR3 comprises 12 residues. CDR1 is DFQATT, CDR2 SNEGSKA, per germline (reference sequence). The ends lost 8 bases at V and 6 bases at J; junction bases unmatched: 5. The CDR3 nucleotides are TGCAGTCTAGCGGGGGAGTTGGATACGCAGTATTTT. Translated: CSLAGELDTQYF.

This clonotype came up many times. The J gene is TRBJ2-1, the V gene TRBV20-1, with D possibly TRBD2 on 5 matching bases. The CDR3 loop spans 15 amino acids. V was cut by 5 bases and J by 6 bases, with 20 bases left in between. The germline V gene encodes CDR1 DFQATT and CDR2 SNEGSKA (reference sequence). CDR3: CSAGNLAAPLNEQFF. DNA for the CDR3: TGCAGTGCTGGAAACCTAGCAGCCCCCCTCAATGAGCAGTTCTTC.

This clonotype occurred a few times. Relative to the germline gene, one junction end is altered; a read error may explain this. The chain combines TRBV12-5 with TRBJ2-3, with 7 bases matching TRBD1. The CDR3 runs 14 residues. Germline loops: CDR1 LGHNT, CDR2 FRNRAP. The CDR3 DNA reads TGTGCTAGTAGTTTACAGGGGAGCGCAGATACGCAGTATTTT. It translates to CASSLQGSADTQYF.

This rearrangement joins TRBV27 to TRBJ1-5; D unclear. The CDR3 is 14 residues long. The germline gives CDR1 MNHEY, CDR2 SMNVEV (reference sequence). V lost 6 bases to trimming and J lost 0 bases, with 9 bases between them. The chain's CDR3 is CASSPQPSNQPQHF. CDR3 DNA: TGTGCCAGCAGCCCTCAGCCTAGCAATCAGCCCCAGCATTTT.

This clonotype came up many times. The chain is built from TRBV7-9 and TRBJ1-1; D is unclear. Per germline, CDR1 SEHNR and CDR2 FQNEAQ (reference sequence). The CDR3 length is 13 residues. Between the trimmed V and J ends, which lost 1 base and 0 bases, there was a span of 3 bases. The CDR3 region has the DNA TGTGCCAGCAGCTTAGACCTGAACACTGAAGCTTTCTTT. This translates into CASSLDLNTEAFF.

The genes are TRBV28 and TRBJ1-4, with D perhaps TRBD1 (6 bases). The CDR3 spans 15 residues. V was pared by 1 base and J by 7 bases, with 13 bases between. CDR1 is MDHEN and CDR2 is SYDVKM in the germline V gene. The CDR3 here is CASSLLNRAAEKLFF. The CDR3 DNA reads TGTGCCAGCAGTTTATTGAACAGGGCTGCTGAAAAACTGTTTTTT.

About this clonotype itself: Just one base apart from a much larger clone, this may be a read error. The CDR3 does not end in the conserved phenylalanine or tryptophan, so this is likely a read error. The chain joins TRBV5-1 to TRBJ2-3, with 7 bases that match TRBD1. The germline gives CDR1 SGHRS, CDR2 YFSETQ. The J segment lost 3 bases and the V segment lost 0 bases, leaving 4 bases of the junction unmatched. This CDR3 spans 15 amino acids. The CDR3 loop reads CASSLDGTATDTQYL. Here the CDR3 DNA reads TGCGCCAGCAGCTTGGACGGGACAGCGACAGATACGCAGTATCTT.

This clonotype was seen a handful of times. V and J are TRBV7-9 and TRBJ2-1; TRBD2 agrees at 10 bases. The CDR3 extends over 12 amino acids. J was trimmed by 10 bases and V by 4 bases; bases with no gene match: 1. Germline lookup yields CDR1 SEHNR and CDR2 FQNEAQ (reference sequence). The DNA for the CDR3 is TGTGCCAGCAGCTGGACTAGCGGAGAGCAGTTCTTC. This translates into CASSWTSGEQFF.

This clonotype was seen many times. V gene TRBV7-9 combines with J gene TRBJ2-1; TRBD2 matches at 10 bases. The CDR3 extends over 16 amino acids. In germline, CDR1 is SEHNR, CDR2 FQNEAQ (reference sequence). After removal of 4 bases from V and 7 bases from J, the junction contained 10 bases not matched to a gene. In DNA, the CDR3 is TGTGCCAGCAGCTCCCGAGCGGGGGGGCCCGTGAATGAGCAGTTCTTC. Its translation is CASSSRAGGPVNEQFF. Drawing the rest from reference TRBV7-9 and TRBJ2-1, the complete variable domain is DTGVSQNPRHKITKRGQNVTFRCDPISEHNRLYWYRQTLGQGPEFLTYFQNEAQLEKSRLLSDRFSAERPKGSFSTLEIQRTEQGDSAMYLCASSSRAGGPVNEQFFGPGTRLTVL.

This clonotype was detected only a few times. The V call is TRBV7-2, the J call TRBJ1-5, with D tentatively TRBD1 (5 bases). V was clipped by 5 bases and J by 8 bases, with 16 bases between them. Germline loops: CDR1 SGHTA, CDR2 FQGNSA. The CDR3 is 14 residues long. The CDR3 is CASSRVGAVEPQHF. CDR3 sequence (DNA): TGTGCCAGCAGCCGCGTTGGGGCCGTGGAGCCCCAGCATTTT.

This clonotype has ten or more counts. The rearrangement joins TRBV7-9 to TRBJ2-1, with 8 bases that match TRBD1. Trimming cost V 7 bases and J 8 bases; bases outside gene matches: 10. CDR3 size: 14 residues. Germline CDR1 reads SEHNR; CDR2 reads FQNEAQ (reference sequence). CDR3: CASTHGGQGHEQFF. In DNA, the CDR3 is TGTGCCAGCACCCATGGAGGACAGGGTCATGAGCAGTTCTTC.

This clonotype has at least ten counts. V is TRBV20-1 and J is TRBJ2-5; a weak D match, TRBD2 (5 bases). This CDR3 contains 16 residues. V lost 0 bases to trimming and J lost 1 base, with 15 bases between them. Germline V gives CDR1 DFQATT, CDR2 SNEGSKA (reference sequence). Written as DNA, the CDR3 is TGCAGTGCTAGAGATCTGACTACACCGCGCCAAGAGACCCAGTACTTC. Translating it yields CSARDLTTPRQETQYF.

This rearrangement joins TRBV15 to TRBJ2-3, with a weak D call TRBD2 (6 bases). Germline values: CDR1 LNHNV, CDR2 YYDKDF (reference sequence). CDR3 length: 16 amino acids. With 0 bases removed from V and 1 base from J, the gap between germline ends came to 11 bases. CDR3 nucleotides: TGTGCCACCAGCAGAGAGGTTGGGACTGGCACAGATACGCAGTATTTT. Its translation is CATSREVGTGTDTQYF.

This CDR3 is CASSWRPRTNTGELFF. The CDR3 DNA reads TGCGCCAGCAGCTGGAGACCGCGGACTAACACCGGGGAGCTGTTTTTT. The V and J genes are TRBV5-1 and TRBJ2-2; the D gene is possibly TRBD2 (5 bases). Deletions cut 3 bases from V and 2 bases from J, with 14 bases between. The CDR3 is 16 amino acids. Germline loops: CDR1 SGHRS, CDR2 YFSETQ.

The table lists this clonotype with a few counts. V usage is TRBV6-1 and J usage is TRBJ1-3, with 7 positions matching TRBD1. The CDR3 consists of 16 residues. Germline V CDR1 and CDR2: MNHNS, SASEGT. Trimming took 2 bases from V and 0 from J; bases not matched to a gene: 4. CDR3 loop: CASSETGTDSGNTIYF. The CDR3 nucleotides read TGTGCCAGCAGTGAAACCGGGACAGACTCTGGAAACACCATATATTTT.

This clonotype was counted between two and nine times. The V gene is TRBV10-3, the J gene TRBJ1-1; D gene ambiguous. The CDR3 is made up of 14 amino acids. With 4 bases removed from V and 1 base from J, the gap between germline ends came to 10 bases. Germline V CDR1 and CDR2: ENHRY, SYGVKD. The DNA for the CDR3 is TGTGCCATCAGTGGGATTCATAGGAACACTGAAGCTTTCTTT. Protein: CAISGIHRNTEAFF.

The chain is built from TRBV29-1 and TRBJ1-1, with a possible D match to TRBD1 (5 bases). CDR1 and CDR2 (germline): SQVTM, ANQGSEA. This CDR3 contains 14 residues. V lost 7 bases and J 2 bases, leaving 17 bases between the germline ends. The CDR3: CSAGTRSPNTEAFF. The CDR3 DNA follows: TGCAGCGCCGGGACTCGCTCCCCTAACACTGAAGCTTTCTTT.

In its sample, this clonotype was seen once. This sequence joins TRBV2 and TRBJ1-3; possible D gene TRBD1, 6 bases. The CDR3 is 14 residues long. From germline, CDR1 is SNHLY and CDR2 FYNNEI. The V gene lost 10 bases and the J gene lost 0 bases, with 13 bases spanning the gap. In nucleotides, the CDR3 is TGTGCCACGTGGACAGACCGCTCTGGAAACACCATATATTTT. Protein: CATWTDRSGNTIYF.

This clonotype was picked up one time. The chain employs TRBV24-1 and TRBJ2-2, with 15 nucleotides matching TRBD2. The CDR3 is 20 residues long. V lost 3 bases to trimming and J lost 4 bases; unmatched junction nucleotides: 11. The germline V gene encodes CDR1 KGHDR and CDR2 SFDVKD. The CDR3: CATSDGAGTSGRWGTGELFF. In DNA form, the CDR3 reads TGTGCCACCAGTGATGGCGCCGGGACTAGCGGGAGGTGGGGCACCGGGGAGCTGTTTTTT.

The J gene is TRBJ1-2, the V gene TRBV7-9; no clear D gene. The V gene lost 10 bases and the J gene lost 7 bases, with 16 bases spanning the gap. CDR1 is SEHNR, CDR2 FQNEAQ, per germline (reference sequence). This CDR3 has 12 amino acids. CDR3 DNA: TGTGCCATCGGGTCGTGGGTCAGTGGCTACACCTTC. Translation: CAIGSWVSGYTF. The full variable domain, in which reference TRBV7-9 and TRBJ1-2 provide the parts outside the CDR3, is DTGVSQNPRHKITKRGQNVTFRCDPISEHNRLYWYRQTLGQGPEFLTYFQNEAQLEKSRLLSDRFSAERPKGSFSTLEIQRTEQGDSAMYLCAIGSWVSGYTFGSGTRLTVV.

The V gene is TRBV6-2 or TRBV6-3, the J gene TRBJ1-1, with a possible D match to TRBD1 (5 bases). Trimming pared 5 bases from V and 5 bases from J, leaving 18 bases between. The CDR3 covers 15 residues. Germline lookup yields CDR1 MNHEY and CDR2 SVGEGT. CDR3 nucleotide sequence: TGTGCCAGCAGTCCCGGGGGGGGAATAGGAACTGAAGCTTTCTTT. Translation: CASSPGGGIGTEAFF.

The count of this clonotype is one. A much more abundant neighbour one base away suggests this may be a read error. The rearrangement uses TRBV30 and TRBJ2-3, with TRBD1 as a possible D gene (6 bases). Germline CDR1 reads GTSNPN; CDR2 reads SVGIG (reference sequence). CDR3 length equals 16 residues. DNA for the CDR3: TGTGCCTGGAGTCCCGCCGGACAGTTTAGCACAGGTACGCAGTATTTT. It yields the protein CAWSPAGQFSTGTQYF.

The J gene is TRBJ1-4, the V gene TRBV9, with 9 nucleotides matching TRBD1. V lost 3 bases, J lost 2 bases, and 11 bases stayed unmatched. The CDR3 loop spans 18 amino acids. Germline V gives CDR1 SGDLS, CDR2 YYNGEE. The CDR3 coding sequence is TGTGCCAGCAGCGACCGGGACAGGGAAGCTTCTACTAATGAAAAACTGTTTTTT. Protein: CASSDRDREASTNEKLFF.

This clonotype was counted ten times or more. The chain joins TRBV7-9 to TRBJ2-1, with D possibly TRBD1 on 6 matching bases. This CDR3 region has 14 residues. Germline loops: CDR1 SEHNR, CDR2 FQNEAQ (reference sequence). CDR3 bases: TGTGCGATAACAGGGCAACCGTCTTTGGATGAGCAGTTCTTC. Its translation is CAITGQPSLDEQFF.

The CDR3 DNA reads TGTGCCAGCAGTGAATTTTTCATTGAAGATAGCAATCAGCCCCAGCATTTT. Translating gives CASSEFFIEDSNQPQHF. The chain employs TRBV6-1 and TRBJ1-5; D call uncertain. CDR1 is MNHNS and CDR2 is SASEGT in the germline V gene. The CDR3 contains 17 residues. The V end lost 2 bases, the J end lost 0 bases, and 14 bases lay between the germline ends.

CDR3: CASSLVDGTANYGYTF. CDR3 nucleotide sequence: TGTGCCAGCAGCTTAGTAGATGGGACAGCTAACTATGGCTACACCTTC. The rearrangement uses TRBV7-9 and TRBJ1-2; TRBD1 matches at 7 bases. CDR1 and CDR2 (germline): SEHNR, FQNEAQ (reference sequence). This CDR3 is built from 16 residues. V was pared by 1 base and J by 0 bases, with 5 bases of the junction left unmatched.